This T cell receptor (beta chain) derives from a study of cytomegalovirus exposure and HLA in healthy donors. The study's findings and limits: An analysis done earlier found most TCR beta V segments productive about 90% or about 30% of the time.

Worth noting for this clone: Its specificity is unknown.

Germline CDR1 reads GTSNPN; CDR2 reads SVGIG (reference sequence). Trimming at V came to 7 bases and at J to 2 bases, leaving 16 bases not matched to a gene. The CDR3 has 16 residues. Researchers ran the PCR with 60 Vbeta and 13 Jbeta primers. Data came from immunoSEQ multiplex PCR; TCRdb stores just in-frame clones and leaves some out. This sample has 110,000 to 150,000 clones; over 80% occur once, and the top ten carry less than 1.5%. The sample was PBMCs. The source is a female donor in good health and CMV-seronegative. The J gene is TRBJ2-7, the V gene TRBV30; 8 bases line up with TRBD2. The CDR3: CASRYAGGVTPYEQYF. DNA for the CDR3: TGTGCCTCAAGGTACGCGGGAGGAGTAACACCCTACGAGCAGTACTTC.